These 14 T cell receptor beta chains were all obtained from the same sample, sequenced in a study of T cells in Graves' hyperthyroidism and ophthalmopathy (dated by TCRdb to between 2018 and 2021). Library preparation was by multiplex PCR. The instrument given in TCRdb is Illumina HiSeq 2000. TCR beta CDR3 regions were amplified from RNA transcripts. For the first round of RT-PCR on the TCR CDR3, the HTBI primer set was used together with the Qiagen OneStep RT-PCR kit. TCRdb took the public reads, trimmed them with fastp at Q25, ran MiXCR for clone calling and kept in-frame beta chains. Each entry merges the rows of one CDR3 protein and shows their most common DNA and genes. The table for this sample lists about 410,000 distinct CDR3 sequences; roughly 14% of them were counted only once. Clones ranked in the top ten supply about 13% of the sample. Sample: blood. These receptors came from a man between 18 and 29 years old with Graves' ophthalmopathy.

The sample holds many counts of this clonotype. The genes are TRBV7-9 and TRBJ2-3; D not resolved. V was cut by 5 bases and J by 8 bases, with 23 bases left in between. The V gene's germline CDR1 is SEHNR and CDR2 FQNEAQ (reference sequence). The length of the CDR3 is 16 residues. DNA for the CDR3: TGTGCCAGCAGCGACGACCAGCTCAGGTGGGAAGCTACGCAGTATTTT. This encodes CASSDDQLRWEATQYF.

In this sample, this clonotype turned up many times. The CDR3 loop reads CASSFTGTSTDTQYF. The CDR3 DNA is TGCGCCAGCAGCTTTACAGGGACCAGCACAGATACGCAGTATTTT. V usage is TRBV5-1 and J usage is TRBJ2-3, with D tentatively TRBD1 (6 bases). The length of the CDR3 is 15 residues. CDR1 SGHRS and CDR2 YFSETQ come from the germline V gene. V was clipped by 2 bases and J by 0 bases, with 10 bases between them.

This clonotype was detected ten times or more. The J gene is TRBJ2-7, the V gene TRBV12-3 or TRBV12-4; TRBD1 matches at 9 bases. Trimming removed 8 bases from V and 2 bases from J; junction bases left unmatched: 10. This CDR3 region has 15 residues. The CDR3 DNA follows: TGTGCCAGCGCCCCCGGGACAGGGTTTCCCTACGAGCAGTACTTC. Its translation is CASAPGTGFPYEQYF.

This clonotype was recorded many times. The DNA for the CDR3 is TGCAGTGCTAGAGGGGGGACTAGCGGGAGGGCAGGCTCCTACGAGCAGTACTTC. It yields the protein CSARGGTSGRAGSYEQYF. The chain uses TRBV20-1 and TRBJ2-7; 16 positions match TRBD2. The CDR3 has 18 residues. Germline loops: CDR1 DFQATT, CDR2 SNEGSKA (reference sequence). V was clipped by 1 base and J by 0 bases; unmatched bases: 6.

CDR3 DNA sequence: TGTGCCAGCAGCTCGGACAGCCGCCCTTGGGATGAGCAGTTCTTC. Translated: CASSSDSRPWDEQFF. The chain carries TRBV5-5 and TRBJ2-1; maybe TRBD1 (6 bases). Germline-derived CDR1 and CDR2 are SGHKS and YYEKEE (reference sequence). The CDR3 extends over 15 amino acids. V was clipped by 3 bases and J by 8 bases, with 18 bases between them.

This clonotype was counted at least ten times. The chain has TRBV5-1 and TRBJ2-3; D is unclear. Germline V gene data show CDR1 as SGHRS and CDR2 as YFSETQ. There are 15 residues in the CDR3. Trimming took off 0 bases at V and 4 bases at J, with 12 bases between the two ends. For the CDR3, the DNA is TGCGCCAGCAGCTTGGGCAGTTTTGTATCAGATACGCAGTATTTT. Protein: CASSLGSFVSDTQYF.

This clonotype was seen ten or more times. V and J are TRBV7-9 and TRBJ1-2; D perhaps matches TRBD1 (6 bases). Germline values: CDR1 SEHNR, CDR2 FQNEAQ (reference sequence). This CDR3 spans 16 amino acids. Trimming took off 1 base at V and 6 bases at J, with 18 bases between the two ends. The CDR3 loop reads CASSLEDFSGGDGYTF. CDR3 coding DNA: TGTGCCAGCAGCTTAGAGGACTTTAGTGGGGGCGATGGCTACACCTTC. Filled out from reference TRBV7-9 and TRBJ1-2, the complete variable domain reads DTGVSQNPRHKITKRGQNVTFRCDPISEHNRLYWYRQTLGQGPEFLTYFQNEAQLEKSRLLSDRFSAERPKGSFSTLEIQRTEQGDSAMYLCASSLEDFSGGDGYTFGSGTRLTVV.

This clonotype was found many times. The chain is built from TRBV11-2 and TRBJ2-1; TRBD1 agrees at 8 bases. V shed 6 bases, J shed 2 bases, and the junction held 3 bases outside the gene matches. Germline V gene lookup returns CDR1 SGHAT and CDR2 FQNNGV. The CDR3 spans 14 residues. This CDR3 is CASREQGAYNEQFF. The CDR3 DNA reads TGTGCCAGCAGGGAACAGGGGGCCTACAATGAGCAGTTCTTC.

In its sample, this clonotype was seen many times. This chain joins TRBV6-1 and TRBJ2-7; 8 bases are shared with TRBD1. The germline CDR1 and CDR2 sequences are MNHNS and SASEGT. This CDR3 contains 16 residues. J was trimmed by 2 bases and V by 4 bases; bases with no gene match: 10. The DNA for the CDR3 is TGTGCCAGCAGTGGCCCAGGGACAGGAACTCCCTACGAGCAGTACTTC. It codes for CASSGPGTGTPYEQYF.

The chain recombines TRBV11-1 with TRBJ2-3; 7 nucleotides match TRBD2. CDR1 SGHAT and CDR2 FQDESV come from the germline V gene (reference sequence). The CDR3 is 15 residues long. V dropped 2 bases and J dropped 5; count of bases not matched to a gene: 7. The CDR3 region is CASSLTRRGKDTQYF. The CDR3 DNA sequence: TGTGCCAGCAGCTTAACTCGGCGGGGGAAAGATACGCAGTATTTT.

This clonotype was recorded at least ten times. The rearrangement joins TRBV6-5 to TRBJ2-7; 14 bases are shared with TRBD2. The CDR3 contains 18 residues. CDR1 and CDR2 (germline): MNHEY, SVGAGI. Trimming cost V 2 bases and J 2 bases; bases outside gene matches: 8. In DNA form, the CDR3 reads TGTGCCAGCAGTTACCCTCGGACTAGCGGGAGGTCCCCCTACGAGCAGTACTTC. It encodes CASSYPRTSGRSPYEQYF.

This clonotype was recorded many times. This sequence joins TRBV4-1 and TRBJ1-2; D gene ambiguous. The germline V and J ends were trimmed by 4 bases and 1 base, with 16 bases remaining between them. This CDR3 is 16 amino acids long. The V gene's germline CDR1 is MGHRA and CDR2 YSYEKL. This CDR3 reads CASSRRVQALNYGYTF. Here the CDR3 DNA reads TGCGCCAGCAGCCGAAGGGTTCAGGCCCTTAACTATGGCTACACCTTC.

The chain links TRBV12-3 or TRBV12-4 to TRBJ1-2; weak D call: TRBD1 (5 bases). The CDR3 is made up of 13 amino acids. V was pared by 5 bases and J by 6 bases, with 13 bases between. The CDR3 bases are TGTGCCAGCAGTCACCGGGACGGCGATGGCTACACCTTC. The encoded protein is CASSHRDGDGYTF.

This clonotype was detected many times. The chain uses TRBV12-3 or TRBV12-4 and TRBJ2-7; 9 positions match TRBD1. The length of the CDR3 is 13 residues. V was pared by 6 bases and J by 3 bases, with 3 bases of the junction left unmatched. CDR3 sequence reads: CASRRTGDYEQYF. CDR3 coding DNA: TGTGCCAGCAGGAGGACAGGGGACTACGAGCAGTACTTC.